This TCR beta chain originates from a study of T cell responses to AZD1222 COVID-19 vaccine. Study details: Samples with a second dose at about 4 or about 12 weeks were pooled together.

The method was immunoSEQ multiplex PCR; TCRdb's version includes in-frame clones alone and lacks a portion of them. The sample records about 120,000 clones, just under 95% being singletons. Study findings and constraints: Mostly white British, mostly female donors; authors suggested clonal diversity may be underestimated.

Comments on this clone: The antigen remains unidentified.

The material was peripheral blood, obtained on day 0 of AZD1222 vaccination. The sequence was collected from an adult in good health.

The CDR3 coding sequence is TGTGCCTGGAGCCAAGGGAACCCACCTGGAAACACCATATATTTT. Translated: CAWSQGNPPGNTIYF. V gene TRBV30 combines with J gene TRBJ1-3, with D unresolved. There are 15 residues in the CDR3. Germline loops: CDR1 GTSNPN, CDR2 SVGIG (reference sequence). V was pared by 3 bases and J by 2 bases, with 14 bases between.